Each of the 10 T cell receptor beta chains below was sequenced from the same sample in a study of T cell repertoires in cytomegalovirus infection. In TCRdb, the reads were re-called with MiXCR into one record per CDR3 protein. The table includes under 150,000 distinct CDR3 sequences, 7.5% to 9% detected once. Material: PBMCs. The receptors come from a human donor in good health (CMV status not recorded). Some clones in this sample may be carry-over from other donors' samples.

The chain joins TRBV29-1 to TRBJ1-1; 9 bases are shared with TRBD1. After removal of 6 bases from V and 0 bases from J, the junction contained 5 bases not matched to a gene. Germline V gene sequence: CDR1 SQVTM, CDR2 ANQGSEA. This CDR3 has 14 residues. The CDR3 region is CSVGQGPMNTEAFF. CDR3 nucleotide sequence: TGCAGCGTGGGACAGGGCCCAATGAACACTGAAGCTTTCTTT.

There are a few counts of this clonotype. The chain uses TRBV5-1 and TRBJ1-4; D not resolved. Per the germline V gene, CDR1 is SGHRS and CDR2 is YFSETQ. V was cut by 4 bases and J by 5 bases, with 12 bases left in between. CDR3 length: 14 amino acids. CDR3 sequence: CASSLEGANEKLFF. CDR3 in DNA: TGCGCCAGCAGCCTGGAAGGCGCCAATGAAAAACTGTTTTTT.

This clonotype was picked up a small number of times. The genes are TRBV5-6 and TRBJ2-7; D is possibly TRBD1 (6 bases). The CDR3 loop spans 14 amino acids. Trimming removed 3 bases from V and 4 bases from J, with 14 bases in between. CDR1 is SGHDT, CDR2 YYEEEE, per germline. CDR3 sequence: CASSSILQGYEQYF. CDR3 nucleotide sequence: TGTGCCAGCAGCTCAATCCTACAGGGTTACGAGCAGTACTTC.

At least ten counts were recorded for this clonotype. This chain uses TRBV14 with TRBJ2-7; 11 bases line up with TRBD1. V trimming: 2 bases; J trimming: 6 bases; junction bases outside the gene matches: 6. Germline lookup yields CDR1 SGHDN and CDR2 FVKESK. CDR3 size: 15 residues. DNA for the CDR3: TGTGCCAGCAGCCAAAACGCCGGGACAGGGGGCGAGCAGTACTTC. It translates to CASSQNAGTGGEQYF.

The chain joins TRBV24-1 to TRBJ2-4, with TRBD1 matching over 7 bases. The CDR3 length is 15 residues. Trimming took 3 bases from V and 7 from J; bases not matched to a gene: 8. Germline CDR1 is KGHDR and CDR2 is SFDVKD. The CDR3 DNA reads TGTGCCACCAGTGATCCCAGGGGGACAACGAACATTCAGTACTTC. Its protein is CATSDPRGTTNIQYF.

Here the CDR3 DNA reads TGTGCCAGCAGTGGGCGGGGGACCTCCTACGAGCAGTACTTC. This codes for CASSGRGTSYEQYF. The rearrangement joins TRBV2 to TRBJ2-7; TRBD2 aligns across 7 bases. V shed 4 bases, J shed 0 bases, and the junction held 3 bases outside the gene matches. This CDR3 region has 14 residues. Germline CDR1 is SNHLY and CDR2 is FYNNEI.

The sample holds many counts of this clonotype. CDR3 nucleotides: TGTGCCAGCAGCTTAGCCGGGACTAGCGGGGGTGATACGCAGTATTTT. It codes for CASSLAGTSGGDTQYF. This rearrangement joins TRBV7-8 to TRBJ2-3, with 14 positions matching TRBD2. The CDR3 is 16 amino acids. V lost 0 bases and J lost 6; bases outside the gene matches: 2. Germline V gene data show CDR1 as SGHVS and CDR2 as FQNEAQ. The full variable domain, in which reference TRBV7-8 and TRBJ2-3 provide the parts outside the CDR3, is GAGVSQSPRYKVAKRGQDVALRCDPISGHVSLFWYQQALGQGPEFLTYFQNEAQLDKSGLPSDRFFAERPEGSVSTLKIQRTQQEDSAVYLCASSLAGTSGGDTQYFGPGTRLTVL.

Ten or more counts support this clonotype. The chain couples TRBV7-2 to TRBJ1-1; 7 bases match TRBD1. The CDR3 length is 15 residues. CDR1 and CDR2 from the germline V gene are SGHTA and FQGNSA. The V gene end was trimmed by 5 bases and the J gene end by 1 base; junction bases not matched to a gene: 7. The CDR3 DNA sequence: TGTGCCAGCAGCCTAAGGGGACAGAGGAACACTGAAGCTTTCTTT. Translation: CASSLRGQRNTEAFF. The full variable domain, rest sourced from reference TRBV7-2 and TRBJ1-1, is GAGVSQSPSNKVTEKGKDVELRCDPISGHTALYWYRQSLGQGLEFLIYFQGNSAPDKSGLPSDRFSAERTGGSVSTLTIQRTQQEDSAVYLCASSLRGQRNTEAFFGQGTRLTVV.

This clonotype occurred many times. This chain links TRBV19 with TRBJ2-1; 7 nucleotides align to TRBD1. J was trimmed by 7 bases and V by 3 bases; bases with no gene match: 12. This CDR3 has 16 residues. CDR1 and CDR2 from the germline V gene are LNHDA and SQIVND (reference sequence). This CDR3 is CASSMINRGLLNEQFF. Written as DNA, the CDR3 is TGTGCCAGTAGTATGATTAACAGGGGATTATTGAATGAGCAGTTCTTC.

Only a few counts were recorded for this clonotype. Germline and junction disagree at one end, which may indicate a read error. J is TRBJ2-2 and V is TRBV5-6; D possibly corresponds to TRBD2 (6 bases). CDR1 is SGHDT and CDR2 is YYEEEE in the germline V gene. The CDR3 covers 14 residues. The DNA of the CDR3 is TGTGCAAGCACACGGATTGGGAGGCCCGGGGAGCTGTTTTTT. Translation gives CASTRIGRPGELFF. The variable domain in full, completed from reference TRBV5-6 and TRBJ2-2, reads DAGVTQSPTHLIKTRGQQVTLRCSPKSGHDTVSWYQQALGQGPQFIFQYYEEEERQRGNFPDRFSGHQFPNYSSELNVNALLLGDSALYLCASTRIGRPGELFFGEGSRLTVL.